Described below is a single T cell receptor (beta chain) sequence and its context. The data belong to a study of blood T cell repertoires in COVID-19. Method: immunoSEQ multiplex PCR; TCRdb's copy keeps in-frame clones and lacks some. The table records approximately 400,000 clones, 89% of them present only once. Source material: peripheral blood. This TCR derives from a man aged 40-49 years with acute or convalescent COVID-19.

CDR3 nucleotide sequence: TGCGCCAGCAGCCAGCAACTAGGGGAGGGCTCCTACGAGCAGTACTTC. Translating gives CASSQQLGEGSYEQYF. The chain couples TRBV4-1 to TRBJ2-7, with 7 bases fitting TRBD2. CDR3 length equals 16 residues. The V gene's germline CDR1 is MGHRA and CDR2 YSYEKL. V trimming: 3 bases; J trimming: 0 bases; junction bases outside the gene matches: 8.